The TCR beta chain described here comes from a study of cytomegalovirus exposure and HLA in healthy donors. Study-level information: Around 76% of 350 to 400 genotyped donors fell in the Caucasian-associated ancestry cluster. Study-wide results and limits: In a later analysis, HLA-associated beta chains showed higher expansion and lower generation probabilities than comparable chains. Being productive about 90% or about 30% of the time was typical of most TCR beta V segments in an earlier analysis.

As regards this clone: What it binds is unknown.

PCR employed 60 Vbeta and 13 Jbeta primers. Clones were sequenced by immunoSEQ multiplex PCR, and TCRdb holds only the in-frame ones, with some missing. The table has around 130,000 clones, 80% seen once. This sequence was found in a male donor in good health and CMV-seronegative. Sample: PBMCs.

DNA of the CDR3: TGTGCCAGCAGCCTAACACGGGGAACAAGTGAGACCCAGTACTTC. This encodes CASSLTRGTSETQYF. V and J are TRBV2 and TRBJ2-5; D possibly corresponds to TRBD2 (5 bases). The V and J ends lost 6 bases and 5 bases respectively, with 19 bases between them. Germline V gene lookup returns CDR1 SNHLY and CDR2 FYNNEI. The CDR3 totals 15 residues. The whole variable domain, filled in from reference TRBV2 and TRBJ2-5, reads EPEVTQTPSHQVTQMGQEVILRCVPISNHLYFYWYRQILGQKVEFLVSFYNNEISEKSEIFDDQFSVERPDGSNFTLKIRSTKLEDSAMYFCASSLTRGTSETQYFGPGTRLLVL.